The present T cell receptor (beta chain) was sequenced within a study of shared clonotypes between healthy human individuals. As to this clone: Its antigen is still unknown.

Assay: immunoSEQ multiplex PCR; the TCRdb copy retains only in-frame clones and omits some. The sample records roughly 1,100,000 clones, 75% being singletons. Adult donors, all healthy and HIV-negative, had no recent acute infections or vaccinations. Whole-study results and caveats: A generally larger estimated richness was seen in naive subsets than in memory subsets.

The specimen was memory CD4+ T cells sorted from blood. Subset indicated: CD45RA-negative fraction. The TCR sequence derives from a man between 18 and 35 years old in good health.

The CDR3 reads CASSQRSRTVTYEQYF. CDR3 bases: TGTGCCAGCAGCCAAAGGTCGCGGACAGTGACCTACGAGCAGTACTTC. The chain uses TRBV14 and TRBJ2-7, with a possible D match to TRBD1 (6 bases). V was clipped by 2 bases and J by 2 bases, with 16 bases between them. CDR3 length: 16 amino acids. CDR1 is SGHDN and CDR2 is FVKESK in the germline V gene. Full variable domain (outside the CDR3, taken from reference TRBV14 and TRBJ2-7): EAGVTQFPSHSVIEKGQTVTLRCDPISGHDNLYWYRRVMGKEIKFLLHFVKESKQDESGMPNNRFLAERTGGTYSTLKVQPAELEDSGVYFCASSQRSRTVTYEQYFGPGTRLTVT.